One sample yielded the 5 T cell receptor beta chains listed below, sequenced in a study of blood T cell repertoires in COVID-19. Repertoires were generated with immunoSEQ multiplex PCR, while TCRdb's copy carries only in-frame clones and drops some. Found here are around 19,000 clones, around 83% of them singletons; the top ten hold roughly 11%. The specimen was peripheral blood. The source is a human donor in a cohort sampled during active COVID-19.

The genes are TRBV19 and TRBJ2-2; 8 bases map to TRBD1. This CDR3 region has 16 residues. Germline-derived CDR1 and CDR2 are LNHDA and SQIVND (reference sequence). The junction had 7 bases not matched to a gene; V was cut back by 1 base and J by 6 bases. The chain's CDR3 is CASSIVRTGNAGELFF. The DNA for the CDR3 is TGTGCCAGTAGTATAGTTAGGACAGGGAATGCCGGGGAGCTGTTTTTT. Full variable domain (rest looked up from reference TRBV19 and TRBJ2-2): DGGITQSPKYLFRKEGQNVTLSCEQNLNHDAMYWYRQDPGQGLRLIYYSQIVNDFQKGDIAEGYSVSREKKESFPLTVTSAQKNPTAFYLCASSIVRTGNAGELFFGEGSRLTVL.

V usage is TRBV19 and J usage is TRBJ1-5; 8 nucleotides align to TRBD1. The germline V gene encodes CDR1 LNHDA and CDR2 SQIVND (reference sequence). V shed 5 bases, J shed 2 bases, and the junction held 5 bases outside the gene matches. The CDR3 runs to 15 residues. Here the CDR3 DNA reads TGTGCCAGTAGTTCGGACAGGGTCGGCAATCAGCCCCAGCATTTT. This gives the protein CASSSDRVGNQPQHF. Using reference TRBV19 and TRBJ1-5 for the parts outside the CDR3, the full variable domain is DGGITQSPKYLFRKEGQNVTLSCEQNLNHDAMYWYRQDPGQGLRLIYYSQIVNDFQKGDIAEGYSVSREKKESFPLTVTSAQKNPTAFYLCASSSDRVGNQPQHFGDGTRLSIL.

The chain is built from TRBV27 and TRBJ2-7; 12 bases map to TRBD2. Germline-derived CDR1 and CDR2 are MNHEY and SMNVEV (reference sequence). The CDR3 runs 15 residues. V shed 2 bases, J shed 2 bases, and the junction held 1 base outside the gene matches. This CDR3 reads CASSLRLAGAYEQYF. The CDR3 DNA sequence: TGTGCCAGCAGTTTAAGACTAGCGGGGGCCTACGAGCAGTACTTC.

CDR3 sequence reads: CASSVWASSYNSPLHF. The DNA for the CDR3 is TGTGCCAGCAGCGTATGGGCGAGCTCCTATAATTCACCCCTCCACTTT. J is TRBJ1-6 and V is TRBV9, with D unresolved. The V end was cut by 1 base, the J end by 0 bases, with 8 bases between. The CDR3 consists of 16 residues. CDR1 and CDR2 (germline): SGDLS, YYNGEE.

J is TRBJ2-2 and V is TRBV9; possible D gene TRBD2, 6 bases. V was pared by 3 bases and J by 0 bases, with 12 bases between. The germline CDR1 and CDR2 sequences are SGDLS and YYNGEE. This CDR3 spans 16 amino acids. CDR3 loop: CASSASSGSNTGELFF. The DNA of the CDR3 is TGTGCCAGCAGCGCCAGTAGCGGTTCGAACACCGGGGAGCTGTTTTTT.